This TCR beta chain was sequenced during a study of control samples from healthy donors and cancer patients (dated by TCRdb to the early 2020s). In regard to this clone: Its antigen is still unknown. No base-level quality is on record; no much larger clone is a single base apart.

Trimming at the junction amounts to 2 bases on V and 6 bases on J, and the germline ends lie 14 bases apart. Reading the germline V gene gives CDR1 KGHSH and CDR2 LQKENI. The CDR3 has 14 amino acids, counting the end cysteine and phenylalanine. The read is trimmed to its CDR3 DNA, 42 bases read in frame from base 1. The library was made by the immunoSEQ multiplex PCR assay. This is the immuneACCESS table as TCRdb keeps it, with only in-frame sequences that have V and J called. A part of the clones is gone; compared with another copy, unresolved V genes explain less than half, and the rest is unexplained. Here the sample has approximately 87,000 clones; approximately 93% occur a single time. Of the sample, 1.3% is held by the ten largest clones.

The rearrangement combines TRBV18 with TRBJ2-7, with the D gene too uncertain to name. The sequencing input was PBMCs. This clonotype was sampled from a woman in her thirties or forties with lung cancer. The CDR3 here reads CASSPKTPLSEQYF. At the DNA level, the sequence is TGTGCCAGCTCACCAAAGACACCCCTGAGCGAGCAGTACTTC. The entire variable domain, with the stretches around the CDR3 drawn from the reference TRBV18 and TRBJ2-7 proteins, is NAGVMQNPRHLVRRRGQEARLRCSPMKGHSHVYWYRQLPEEGLKFMVYLQKENIIDESGMPKERFSAEFPKEGPSILRIQQVVRGDSAAYFCASSPKTPLSEQYFGPGTRLTVT.